This TCR beta chain derives from a study of cytomegalovirus exposure and HLA in healthy donors. Study-level points and caveats: Many donors shared some public TCRs, even though most TCR sequences were rare.

About this clone itself: The antigen is undetermined.

The CDR3 spans 13 residues. Germline CDR1 LNHDA, CDR2 SQIVND (reference sequence). Trimming removed 3 bases from V and 4 bases from J, with 9 bases in between. It was with 60 Vbeta and 13 Jbeta primers that the PCR ran. Profiled with immunoSEQ multiplex PCR; TCRdb holds only in-frame clones, not every one. This repertoire shows roughly 120,000 clones, 80% to 85% found once; its top ten account for 2% to 2.5%. This TCR was sampled from a woman aged 40 to 50 in good health and CMV-seronegative. Specimen: PBMCs. The chain combines TRBV19 with TRBJ1-1, with a weak D call TRBD1 (5 bases). CDR3 in DNA: TGTGCCAGTAGTATTTGGCAGGGCACTGAAGCTTTCTTT. This encodes CASSIWQGTEAFF.